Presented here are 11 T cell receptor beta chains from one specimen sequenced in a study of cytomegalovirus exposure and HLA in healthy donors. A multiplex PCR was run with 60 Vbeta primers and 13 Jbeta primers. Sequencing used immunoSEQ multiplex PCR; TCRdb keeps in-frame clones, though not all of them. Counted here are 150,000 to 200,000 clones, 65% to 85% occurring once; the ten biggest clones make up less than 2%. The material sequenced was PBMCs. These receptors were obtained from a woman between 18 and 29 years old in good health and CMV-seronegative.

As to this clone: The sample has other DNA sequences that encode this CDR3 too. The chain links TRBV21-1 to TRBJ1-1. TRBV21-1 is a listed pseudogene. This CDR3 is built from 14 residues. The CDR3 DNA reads TGTGCCAGCAGCAAAGGTGGTGTGGAGACTGAAGCTTTCTTT. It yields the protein CASSKGGVETEAFF.

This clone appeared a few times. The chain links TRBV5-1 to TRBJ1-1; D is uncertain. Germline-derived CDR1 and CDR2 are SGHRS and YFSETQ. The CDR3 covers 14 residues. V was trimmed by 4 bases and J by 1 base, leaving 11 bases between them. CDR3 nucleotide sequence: TGCGCCAGCAGCCCCTTTGACAAGAACACTGAAGCTTTCTTT. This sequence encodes CASSPFDKNTEAFF. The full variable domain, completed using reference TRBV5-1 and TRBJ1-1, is KAGVTQTPRYLIKTRGQQVTLSCSPISGHRSVSWYQQTPGQGLQFLFEYFSETQRNKGNFPGRFSGRQFSNSRSEMNVSTLELGDSALYLCASSPFDKNTEAFFGQGTRLTVV.

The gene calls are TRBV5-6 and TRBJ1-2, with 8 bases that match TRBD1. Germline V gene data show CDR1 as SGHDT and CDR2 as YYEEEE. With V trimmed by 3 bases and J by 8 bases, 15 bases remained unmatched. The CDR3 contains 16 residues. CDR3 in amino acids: CASSYRDRTAFGGYTF. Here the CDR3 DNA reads TGTGCCAGCAGCTACCGGGACAGGACGGCTTTTGGGGGCTACACCTTC.

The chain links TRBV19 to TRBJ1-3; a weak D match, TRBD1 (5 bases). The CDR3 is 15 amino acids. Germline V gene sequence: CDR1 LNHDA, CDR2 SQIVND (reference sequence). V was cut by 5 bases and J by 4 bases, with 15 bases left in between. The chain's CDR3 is CASSRGELSGNTIYF. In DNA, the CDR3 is TGTGCCAGTAGTCGGGGGGAACTCTCCGGAAACACCATATATTTT.

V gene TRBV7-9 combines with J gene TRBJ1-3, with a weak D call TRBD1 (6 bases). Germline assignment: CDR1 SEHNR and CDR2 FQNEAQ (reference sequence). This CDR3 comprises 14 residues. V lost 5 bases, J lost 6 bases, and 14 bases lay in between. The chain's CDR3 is CASSVSGGANTIYF. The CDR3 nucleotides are TGTGCCAGCAGCGTATCGGGGGGGGCAAACACCATATATTTT.

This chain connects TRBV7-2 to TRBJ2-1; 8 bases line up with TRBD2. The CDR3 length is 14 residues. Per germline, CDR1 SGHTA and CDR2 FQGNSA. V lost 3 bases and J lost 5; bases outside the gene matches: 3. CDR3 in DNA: TGTGCCAGCAGCTTCCAGACTAGCGACAATGAGCAGTTCTTC. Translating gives CASSFQTSDNEQFF.

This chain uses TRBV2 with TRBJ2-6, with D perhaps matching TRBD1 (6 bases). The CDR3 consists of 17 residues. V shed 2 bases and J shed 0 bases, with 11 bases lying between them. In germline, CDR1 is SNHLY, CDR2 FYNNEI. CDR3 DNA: TGTGCCAGCAGTGAAAGACAGGCACTCTCTGGGGCCAACGTCCTGACTTTC. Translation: CASSERQALSGANVLTF.

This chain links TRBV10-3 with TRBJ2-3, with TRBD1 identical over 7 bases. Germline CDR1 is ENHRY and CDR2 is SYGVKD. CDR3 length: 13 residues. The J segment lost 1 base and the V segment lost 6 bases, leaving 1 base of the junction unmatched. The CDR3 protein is CAISGQGTDTQYF. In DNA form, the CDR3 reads TGTGCCATCAGCGGACAGGGCACAGATACGCAGTATTTT.

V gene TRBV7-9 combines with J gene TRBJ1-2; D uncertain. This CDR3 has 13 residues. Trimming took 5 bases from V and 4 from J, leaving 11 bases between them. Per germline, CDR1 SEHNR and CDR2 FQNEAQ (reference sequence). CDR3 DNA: TGTGCCAGCAGCCACAACCCCCCCTATGGCTACACCTTC. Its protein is CASSHNPPYGYTF. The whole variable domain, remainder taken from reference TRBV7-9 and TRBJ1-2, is DTGVSQNPRHKITKRGQNVTFRCDPISEHNRLYWYRQTLGQGPEFLTYFQNEAQLEKSRLLSDRFSAERPKGSFSTLEIQRTEQGDSAMYLCASSHNPPYGYTFGSGTRLTVV.

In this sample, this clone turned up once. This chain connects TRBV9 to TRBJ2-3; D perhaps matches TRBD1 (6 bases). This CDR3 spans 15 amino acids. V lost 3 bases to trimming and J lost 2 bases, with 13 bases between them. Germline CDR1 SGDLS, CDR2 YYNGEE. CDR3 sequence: CASSARPGDTDTQYF. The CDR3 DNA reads TGTGCCAGCAGCGCGAGGCCAGGGGACACAGATACGCAGTATTTT.

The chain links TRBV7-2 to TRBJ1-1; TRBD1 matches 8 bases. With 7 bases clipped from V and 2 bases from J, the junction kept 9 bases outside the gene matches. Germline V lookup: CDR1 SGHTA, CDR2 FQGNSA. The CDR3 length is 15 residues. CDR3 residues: CASTYTGGGNTEAFF. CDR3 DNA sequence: TGTGCCAGCACCTACACAGGGGGAGGTAACACTGAAGCTTTCTTT. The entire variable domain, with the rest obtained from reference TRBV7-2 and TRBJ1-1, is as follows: GAGVSQSPSNKVTEKGKDVELRCDPISGHTALYWYRQSLGQGLEFLIYFQGNSAPDKSGLPSDRFSAERTGGSVSTLTIQRTQQEDSAVYLCASTYTGGGNTEAFFGQGTRLTVV.